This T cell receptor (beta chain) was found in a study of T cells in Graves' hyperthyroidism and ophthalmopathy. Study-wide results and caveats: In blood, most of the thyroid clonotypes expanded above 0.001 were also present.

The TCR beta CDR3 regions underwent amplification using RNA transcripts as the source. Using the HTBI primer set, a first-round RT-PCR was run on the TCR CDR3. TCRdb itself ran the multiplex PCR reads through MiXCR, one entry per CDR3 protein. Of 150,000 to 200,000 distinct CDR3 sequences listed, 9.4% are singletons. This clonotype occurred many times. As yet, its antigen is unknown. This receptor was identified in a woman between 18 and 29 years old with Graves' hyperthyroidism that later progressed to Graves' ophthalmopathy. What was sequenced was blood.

CDR3 bases: TGTGCCAGCACCCCCTATGGGCAGGGGCTCAACGAGCAGTACTTC. This translates into CASTPYGQGLNEQYF. The rearrangement joins TRBV11-2 to TRBJ2-7; D possibly corresponds to TRBD1 (6 bases). The V gene's germline CDR1 is SGHAT and CDR2 FQNNGV. The V gene lost 7 bases and the J gene lost 5 bases, with 21 bases spanning the gap. This CDR3 comprises 15 residues.